A selection of T cell receptor beta chains follows, all from one sample in a study of blood T cell repertoires in COVID-19. The table came from immunoSEQ multiplex PCR; TCRdb's copy has only in-frame clones and leaves some out. The table records roughly 150,000 clones, around 83% of them present only once. Sequenced: peripheral blood. These receptors were taken from a woman aged 50 to 65 in a cohort sampled during active or convalescent COVID-19. The CDR3 runs from the conserved cysteine through the conserved F or W.

len: 16; v_gene: TRBV6-6; CDR3aa: CASRHRGTPKGSPLHF
len: 14; v_gene: TRBV5-1; CDR3aa: CASMLAGATDTQYF
len: 11; v_gene: TRBV30; CDR3aa: CAWSSRDTQYF
len: 15; v_gene: TRBV2; CDR3aa: CASHRLAGVTDTQYF
len: 13; v_gene: TRBV25-1; CDR3aa: CASSEGAYNEQFF
len: 15; v_gene: TRBV9; CDR3aa: CASSVGGESYNEQFF
len: 15; v_gene: TRBV7-3; CDR3aa: CASSSSGQGPDTQYF
len: 15; v_gene: TRBV19; CDR3aa: CASRGRNSLNTEAFF
len: 12; v_gene: TRBV21-1; CDR3aa: CASKKSPEKLFF
len: 14; v_gene: TRBV7-2; CDR3aa: CASSLATANYGYTF
len: 13; v_gene: TRBV5-1; CDR3aa: CASSLQVFDTQYF
len: 15; v_gene: TRBV9; CDR3aa: CASSAASQRNSPLHF
len: 16; v_gene: TRBV19; CDR3aa: CASSADSGGAYNEQFF
len: 15; v_gene: TRBV10-3; CDR3aa: CAISDHRTENEKLFF
len: 14; v_gene: TRBV7-9; CDR3aa: CASSNSGGGYEQYF
len: 16; v_gene: TRBV9; CDR3aa: CASSPSPSGIFYEQYF
len: 13; v_gene: TRBV29-1; CDR3aa: CSVERGLNTEAFF
len: 15; v_gene: TRBV20-1; CDR3aa: CSASMGAKRNSPLHF
len: 13; v_gene: TRBV9; CDR3aa: CASSVAGNQPQHF
len: 15; v_gene: TRBV6-5; CDR3aa: CASSLTSGGADTQYF
len: 16; v_gene: TRBV15; CDR3aa: CATSNGQGAYTDTQYF
len: 18; v_gene: TRBV3-1/TRBV3-2; CDR3aa: CASSPRTASGGSTDTQYF